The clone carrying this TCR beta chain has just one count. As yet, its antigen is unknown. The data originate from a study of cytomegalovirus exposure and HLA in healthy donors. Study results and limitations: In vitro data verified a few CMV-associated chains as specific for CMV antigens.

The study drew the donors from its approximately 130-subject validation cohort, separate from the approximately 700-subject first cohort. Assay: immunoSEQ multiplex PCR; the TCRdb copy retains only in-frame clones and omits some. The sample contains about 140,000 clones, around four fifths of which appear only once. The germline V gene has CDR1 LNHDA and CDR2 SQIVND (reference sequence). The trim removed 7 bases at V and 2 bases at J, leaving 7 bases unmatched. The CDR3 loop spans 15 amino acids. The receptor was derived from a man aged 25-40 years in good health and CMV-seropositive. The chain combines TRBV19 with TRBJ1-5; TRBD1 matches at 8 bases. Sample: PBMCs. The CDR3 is CASNFLQGGNQPQHF. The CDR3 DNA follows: TGTGCCAGTAATTTCTTACAGGGGGGCAATCAGCCCCAGCATTTT.